The 15 T cell receptor beta chains in this list originate from one sample, sequenced in a study of blood T cell repertoires in COVID-19. TCRdb keeps only in-frame clones here, not all; method: immunoSEQ multiplex PCR. Among about 300,000 clones listed, about 87% were seen once. Specimen: peripheral blood. The source is a woman aged 25 to 45 who had recovered from COVID-19.

This clone has just a few counts. The rearrangement links TRBV6-5 to TRBJ1-3; possibly TRBD1 for D (6 bases). The V end was cut by 4 bases, the J end by 1 base, with 11 bases between. CDR1 is MNHEY and CDR2 is SVGAGI in the germline V gene. This CDR3 has 15 amino acids. The CDR3 loop reads CASSSGTTSGNTIYF. The CDR3 DNA reads as TGTGCCAGCAGTTCTGGGACAACTTCTGGAAACACCATATATTTT.

The genes are TRBV30 and TRBJ2-5; 7 nucleotides align to TRBD2. The junction had 13 bases not matched to a gene; V was cut back by 6 bases and J by 6 bases. There are 14 residues in the CDR3. Looked up from germline, CDR1 is GTSNPN and CDR2 is SVGIG (reference sequence). CDR3 protein: CACRSLARRQTQYF. CDR3 DNA sequence: TGTGCCTGTAGATCACTAGCGAGGAGGCAGACCCAGTACTTC. Filled out from reference TRBV30 and TRBJ2-5, the complete variable domain reads SQTIHQWPATLVQPVGSPLSLECTVEGTSNPNLYWYRQAAGRGLQLLFYSVGIGQISSEVPQNLSASRPQDRQFILSSKKLLLSDSGFYLCACRSLARRQTQYFGPGTRLLVL.

The chain recombines TRBV3-1 (or the pseudogene TRBV3-2) with TRBJ1-2; a possible D gene is TRBD1 (6 bases). The CDR3 consists of 14 residues. The germline gives CDR1 LGHDT, CDR2 YNNKEL (reference sequence). Trimming shortened V by 3 bases and J by 7 bases, and 15 bases separated the two germline ends. CDR3 loop: CASSHADRYTGYTF. The CDR3, as DNA: TGTGCCAGCAGCCACGCAGACAGGTATACTGGCTACACCTTC.

This sequence joins TRBV9 and TRBJ2-1; 14 bases match TRBD2. The length of the CDR3 is 17 residues. V lost 3 bases, J lost 9 bases, and 11 bases stayed unmatched. The V gene's germline CDR1 is SGDLS and CDR2 YYNGEE. The CDR3 DNA reads TGTGCCAGCAGCGGATTTTCGACTAGCGGGGGGGCCGGTGAGCAGTTCTTC. It is translated as CASSGFSTSGGAGEQFF.

The chain joins TRBV5-8 to TRBJ2-1; TRBD1 matches at 8 bases. Losses at the gene ends were 6 bases for V and 12 bases for J; bases not matched to a gene: 17. This CDR3 spans 15 amino acids. Germline lookup yields CDR1 SGHTS and CDR2 YDEGEE. CDR3: CASTLWTGHPKGQFF. The CDR3 DNA sequence: TGTGCCAGCACCCTTTGGACAGGGCACCCCAAGGGGCAGTTCTTC.

The chain recombines TRBV4-1 with TRBJ1-2; the D gene is possibly TRBD1 (5 bases). Germline CDR1 and CDR2: MGHRA and YSYEKL. This CDR3 is built from 13 residues. V was cut by 0 bases and J by 6 bases, with 8 bases left in between. CDR3 loop: CASSQDPGNGYTF. The CDR3 nucleotides are TGCGCCAGCAGCCAAGATCCAGGGAATGGCTACACCTTC.

This clone occurred a few times. Other nucleotide sequences from this sample produce the same CDR3. The chain recombines TRBV7-9 with TRBJ1-1; 7 bases align to TRBD1. Germline V gene lookup returns CDR1 SEHNR and CDR2 FQNEAQ (reference sequence). CDR3 length: 13 residues. V gave up 5 bases and J gave up 1 base; unmatched junction bases: 1. Here the CDR3 DNA reads TGTGCCAGCAGCCCAGGGGGGAACACTGAAGCTTTCTTT. As protein: CASSPGGNTEAFF.

The V call is TRBV14, the J call TRBJ1-2; 7 bases agree with TRBD1. V gave up 0 bases and J gave up 8 bases; unmatched junction bases: 9. CDR1 SGHDN and CDR2 FVKESK come from the germline V gene. The CDR3 spans 15 residues. CDR3 in DNA: TGTGCCAGCAGCCAAGATTTACACAGGGGAGGCGGCTACACCTTC. It is translated as CASSQDLHRGGGYTF.

This clone was seen more than once but under ten times. This chain joins TRBV21-1 and TRBJ2-1; the DNA was not used to check the table's D call, TRBD2. TRBV21-1 is designated a pseudogene. This CDR3 region has 14 residues. CDR3 protein: CASSPGGDYNEQFF. The CDR3 nucleotides are TGTGCCAGCAGTCCGGGGGGAGATTACAATGAGCAGTTCTTC.

The count of this clone is one. The V gene is TRBV2, the J gene TRBJ2-2; 13 nucleotides line up with TRBD2. Germline V gene lookup returns CDR1 SNHLY and CDR2 FYNNEI. After removal of 4 bases from V and 5 bases from J, the junction contained 1 base not matched to a gene. The CDR3 extends over 15 amino acids. The CDR3 DNA is TGTGCCAGCAGTGTGGGACTAGCGGGAACCGGGGAGCTGTTTTTT. The encoded protein is CASSVGLAGTGELFF.

The rearrangement links TRBV27 to TRBJ2-7, with unresolved D. Germline CDR1 reads MNHEY; CDR2 reads SMNVEV (reference sequence). The V end lost 5 bases, the J end lost 1 base, and 15 bases lay between the germline ends. The CDR3 consists of 15 residues. CDR3 coding DNA: TGTGCCAGCAGTCCTGAAAGAGCCCTATCCTACGAGCAGTACTTC. Translated, it gives CASSPERALSYEQYF.

The chain uses TRBV7-9 and TRBJ1-4; 9 bases match TRBD1. Germline values: CDR1 SEHNR, CDR2 FQNEAQ (reference sequence). CDR3 length: 14 residues. V was clipped by 5 bases and J by 5 bases; unmatched bases: 3. The CDR3 here is CASSPGTGNEKLFF. CDR3 sequence (DNA): TGTGCCAGCAGCCCCGGGACAGGGAATGAAAAACTGTTTTTT.

This clone was recorded once. This rearrangement joins TRBV4-2 to TRBJ2-1; 9 bases agree with TRBD1. V lost 3 bases and J lost 7; bases outside the gene matches: 10. The germline V gene has CDR1 LGHNA and CDR2 YNFKEQ. This CDR3 is 16 amino acids long. The CDR3 sequence is CASSHTGQGMPNEQFF. The CDR3 region has the DNA TGTGCCAGCAGCCACACGGGACAGGGAATGCCGAATGAGCAGTTCTTC.

The chain couples TRBV15 to TRBJ2-1; D is perhaps TRBD2 (5 bases). This CDR3 is built from 13 residues. Germline values: CDR1 LNHNV, CDR2 YYDKDF (reference sequence). V lost 0 bases and J lost 15, with 15 bases in between. CDR3 residues: CATSREKAERRFF. CDR3 coding DNA: TGTGCCACCAGCAGAGAAAAAGCGGAAAGGAGGTTCTTC. The entire variable domain, with the rest obtained from reference TRBV15 and TRBJ2-1, is as follows: DAMVIQNPRYQVTQFGKPVTLSCSQTLNHNVMYWYQQKSSQAPKLLFHYYDKDFNNEADTPDNFQSRRPNTSFCFLDIRSPGLGDTAMYLCATSREKAERRFFGPGTRLTVL.

The J gene is TRBJ1-2, the V gene TRBV30; TRBD1 is a possible D gene (6 bases). Trimming shortened V by 8 bases and J by 3 bases, and 10 bases separated the two germline ends. CDR1 and CDR2 from the germline V gene are GTSNPN and SVGIG (reference sequence). CDR3 length equals 11 residues. CDR3: CARDTHYGYTF. The CDR3 DNA follows: TGTGCCCGGGACACGCACTATGGCTACACCTTC.